This T cell receptor (beta chain) was identified during a study of T cells in Graves' hyperthyroidism and ophthalmopathy. Study results and limitations: The model anticipated ophthalmopathy a median about six months pre-onset. A model of 13 V-J features distinguished ophthalmopathy from stable hyperthyroidism.

Researchers took RNA transcripts and amplified the TCR beta CDR3 regions from them. HTBI primers were employed in a first-round RT-PCR of the TCR CDR3. TCRdb itself ran the multiplex PCR reads through MiXCR, one entry per CDR3 protein. The table records 350,000 or so distinct CDR3 sequences, roughly a fifth of them present only once. Across 18 months, stable Graves' hyperthyroidism was marked by no progression to ophthalmopathy. J lost 5 bases, V lost 5 bases, and 8 bases had no gene match. Germline lookup yields CDR1 SNHLY and CDR2 FYNNEI. The length of the CDR3 is 14 residues. A note on this clonotype: The antigen remains unidentified.

This TCR derives from a woman aged 50 to 60 with Graves' hyperthyroidism. The chain uses TRBV2 and TRBJ2-5, with 7 bases identical to TRBD1. The sequenced sample consisted of blood. CDR3 residues: CASSFGRGKETQYF. The CDR3 DNA follows: TGTGCCAGCAGTTTCGGCAGGGGGAAGGAGACCCAGTACTTC.